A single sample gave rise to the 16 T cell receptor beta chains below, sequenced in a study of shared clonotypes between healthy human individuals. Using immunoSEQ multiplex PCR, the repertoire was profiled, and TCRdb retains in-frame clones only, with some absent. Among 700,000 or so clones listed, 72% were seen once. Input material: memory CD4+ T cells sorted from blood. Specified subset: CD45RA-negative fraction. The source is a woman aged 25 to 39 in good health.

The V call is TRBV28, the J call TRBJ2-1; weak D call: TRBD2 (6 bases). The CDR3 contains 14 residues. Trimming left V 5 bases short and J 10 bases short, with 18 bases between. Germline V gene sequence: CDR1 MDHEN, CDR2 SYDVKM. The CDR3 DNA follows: TGTGCCAGCAGTCACGGGACTGGGGGGATCGAGCAGTTCTTC. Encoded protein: CASSHGTGGIEQFF. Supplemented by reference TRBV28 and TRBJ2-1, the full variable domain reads DVKVTQSSRYLVKRTGEKVFLECVQDMDHENMFWYRQDPGLGLRLIYFSYDVKMKEKGDIPEGYSVSREKKERFSLILESASTNQTSMYLCASSHGTGGIEQFFGPGTRLTVL.

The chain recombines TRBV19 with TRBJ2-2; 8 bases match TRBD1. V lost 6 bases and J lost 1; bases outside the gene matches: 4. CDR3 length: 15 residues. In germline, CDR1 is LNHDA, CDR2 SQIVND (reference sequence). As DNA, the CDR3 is TGTGCCAGTAGATCCGGGACAGGGAACACCGGGGAGCTGTTTTTT. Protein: CASRSGTGNTGELFF.

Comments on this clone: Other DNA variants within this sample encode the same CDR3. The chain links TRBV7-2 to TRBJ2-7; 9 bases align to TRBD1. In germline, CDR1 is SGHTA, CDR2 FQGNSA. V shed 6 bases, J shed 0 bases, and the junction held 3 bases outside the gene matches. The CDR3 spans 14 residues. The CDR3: CASSRQGDSYEQYF. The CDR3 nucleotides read TGTGCCAGCAGTCGACAGGGGGACTCCTACGAGCAGTACTTC.

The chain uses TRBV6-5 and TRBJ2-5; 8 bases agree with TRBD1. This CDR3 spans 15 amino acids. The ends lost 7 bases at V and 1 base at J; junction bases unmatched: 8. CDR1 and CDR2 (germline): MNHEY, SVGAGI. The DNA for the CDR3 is TGTGCCAGCACAAAGACAGGGGTTCTCCAAGAGACCCAGTACTTC. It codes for CASTKTGVLQETQYF.

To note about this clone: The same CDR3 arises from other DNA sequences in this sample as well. The CDR3 protein is CASSSQGTSTDTQYF. The CDR3 region has the DNA TGTGCCAGCAGCTCGCAGGGAACGAGCACAGATACGCAGTATTTT. The chain employs TRBV5-4 and TRBJ2-3, with a possible D match to TRBD1 (5 bases). The CDR3 runs 15 residues. The germline V gene encodes CDR1 SGHNT and CDR2 YYREEE (reference sequence). Trimming stripped 3 bases from V and 0 bases from J, with 11 bases between.

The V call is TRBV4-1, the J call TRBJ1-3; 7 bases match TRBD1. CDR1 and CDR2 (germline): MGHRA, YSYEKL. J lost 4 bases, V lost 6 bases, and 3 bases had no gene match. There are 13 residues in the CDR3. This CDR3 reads CASRGQAGNTIYF. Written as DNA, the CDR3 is TGCGCCAGCAGAGGACAGGCCGGAAACACCATATATTTT.

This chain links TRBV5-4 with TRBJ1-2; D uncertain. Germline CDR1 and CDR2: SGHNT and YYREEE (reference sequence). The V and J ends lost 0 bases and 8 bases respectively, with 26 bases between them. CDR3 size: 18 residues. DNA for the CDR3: TGTGCCAGCAGCTTGGGGCAGCTGGCTAAAGGTTTGGCGTTCGGCTACACCTTC. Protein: CASSLGQLAKGLAFGYTF.

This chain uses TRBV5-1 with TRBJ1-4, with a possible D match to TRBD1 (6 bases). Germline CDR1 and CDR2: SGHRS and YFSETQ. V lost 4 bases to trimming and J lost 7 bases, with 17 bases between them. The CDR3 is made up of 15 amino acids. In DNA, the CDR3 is TGCGCCAGCAGCCCAATCGGGACACAACCTGAAAAACTGTTTTTT. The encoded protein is CASSPIGTQPEKLFF.

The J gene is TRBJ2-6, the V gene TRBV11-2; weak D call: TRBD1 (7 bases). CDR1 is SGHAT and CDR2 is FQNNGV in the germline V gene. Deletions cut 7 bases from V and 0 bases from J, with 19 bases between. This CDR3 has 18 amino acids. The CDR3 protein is CASIGSGGPLSGANVLTF. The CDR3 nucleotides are TGTGCCAGCATCGGATCAGGGGGGCCCCTCTCTGGGGCCAACGTCCTGACTTTC.

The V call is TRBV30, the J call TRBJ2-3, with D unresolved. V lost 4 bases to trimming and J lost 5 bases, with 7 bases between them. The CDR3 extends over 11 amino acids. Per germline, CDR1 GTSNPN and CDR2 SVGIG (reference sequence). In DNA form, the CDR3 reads TGTGCCTGGACTGTGGGAGATACGCAGTATTTT. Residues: CAWTVGDTQYF.

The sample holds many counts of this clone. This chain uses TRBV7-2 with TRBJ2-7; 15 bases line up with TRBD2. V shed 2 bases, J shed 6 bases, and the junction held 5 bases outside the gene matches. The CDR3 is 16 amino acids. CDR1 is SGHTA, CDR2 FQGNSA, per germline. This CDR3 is CASSLTPGLAGGEQYF. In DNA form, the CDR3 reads TGTGCCAGCAGCTTAACACCGGGACTAGCGGGAGGCGAGCAGTACTTC.

The CDR3: CSVHDRQGVYEQYF. The CDR3 nucleotides are TGCAGCGTTCACGACCGACAGGGGGTCTACGAGCAGTACTTC. The V call is TRBV29-1, the J call TRBJ2-7; TRBD1 matches at 9 bases. CDR1 is SQVTM, CDR2 ANQGSEA, per germline. With V trimmed by 5 bases and J by 3 bases, 8 bases remained unmatched. This CDR3 spans 14 amino acids.

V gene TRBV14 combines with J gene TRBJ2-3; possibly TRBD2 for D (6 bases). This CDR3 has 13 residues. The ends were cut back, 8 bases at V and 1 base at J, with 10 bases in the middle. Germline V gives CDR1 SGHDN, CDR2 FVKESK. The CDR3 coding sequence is TGTGCCAGCGCGTGGGGGGGCACAGATACGCAGTATTTT. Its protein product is CASAWGGTDTQYF.

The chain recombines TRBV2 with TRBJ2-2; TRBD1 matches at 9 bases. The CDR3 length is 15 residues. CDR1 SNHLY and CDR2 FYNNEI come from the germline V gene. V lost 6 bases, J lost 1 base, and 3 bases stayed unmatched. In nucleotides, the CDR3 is TGTGCCAGCAGACAGGACAGGGGGAACACCGGGGAGCTGTTTTTT. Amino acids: CASRQDRGNTGELFF. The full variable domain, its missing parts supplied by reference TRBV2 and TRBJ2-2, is EPEVTQTPSHQVTQMGQEVILRCVPISNHLYFYWYRQILGQKVEFLVSFYNNEISEKSEIFDDQFSVERPDGSNFTLKIRSTKLEDSAMYFCASRQDRGNTGELFFGEGSRLTVL.

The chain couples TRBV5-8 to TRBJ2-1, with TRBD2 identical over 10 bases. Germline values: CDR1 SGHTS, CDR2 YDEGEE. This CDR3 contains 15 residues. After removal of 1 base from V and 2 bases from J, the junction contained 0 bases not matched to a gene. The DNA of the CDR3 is TGTGCCAGCAGCTTGAGCGGGAGGGCCTACAATGAGCAGTTCTTC. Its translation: CASSLSGRAYNEQFF.

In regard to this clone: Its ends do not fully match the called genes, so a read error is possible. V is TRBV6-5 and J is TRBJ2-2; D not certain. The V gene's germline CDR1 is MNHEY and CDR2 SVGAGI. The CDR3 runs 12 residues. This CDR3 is CASSSNPGELFF. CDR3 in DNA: TGTGCCAGCAGCTCGAACCCCGGGGAGCTGTTTTTT.